This T cell receptor beta chain came from a study of T cells in Graves' hyperthyroidism and ophthalmopathy. Whole-study context: It was at initial diagnosis, before any treatment, that peripheral blood was collected. Study conclusions and caveats: Blood also held most thyroid clonotypes expanded beyond 0.001.

The CDR3 has 13 residues. Deletions cut 2 bases from V and 7 bases from J, with 13 bases between. Germline V gene lookup returns CDR1 SGHRS and CDR2 YFSETQ. Researchers amplified the TCR beta CDR3 regions from RNA transcripts. HTBI primers were the set used in a first-round RT-PCR of the TCR CDR3. TCRdb re-called the multiplex PCR reads with MiXCR, one entry per CDR3 protein. This sample has roughly 380,000 distinct CDR3 sequences, with more than 11% found just once. This clonotype was recorded many times. What it binds is unknown. Patients with uncontrolled infections, other autoimmune diseases, pregnancy or lactation were excluded.

This sequence was found in a woman aged 55-69 years with Graves' hyperthyroidism. The specimen was blood. The rearrangement links TRBV5-1 to TRBJ2-7; no clear D. As DNA, the CDR3 is TGCGCCAGCAGCTTATCCCCTCCGTGGGAGCAGTACTTC. This sequence encodes CASSLSPPWEQYF.